The 16 T cell receptor beta chains below all came from one sample that was sequenced in a study of T cells in Graves' hyperthyroidism and ophthalmopathy. There were TCR beta CDR3 regions amplified from RNA transcripts. Researchers ran a first-round RT-PCR on the TCR CDR3 using the HTBI primer set. TCRdb re-derived calls from the multiplex PCR reads in MiXCR, one entry per CDR3 protein. The sample lists fewer than 450,000 distinct CDR3 sequences, roughly 15% occurring once. Sequencing used blood. The receptors shown here come from a woman aged 25 to 39 with Graves' hyperthyroidism that later progressed to Graves' ophthalmopathy.

The chain links TRBV5-6 to TRBJ2-1; perhaps TRBD2 as D (5 bases). CDR3 length equals 17 residues. The germline V gene has CDR1 SGHDT and CDR2 YYEEEE. V shed 0 bases and J shed 0 bases, with 13 bases lying between them. CDR3 in amino acids: CASSLAQAGLSYNEQFF. The CDR3 DNA is TGTGCCAGCAGCTTGGCCCAGGCGGGTCTCTCCTACAATGAGCAGTTCTTC.

The chain is built from TRBV2 and TRBJ1-6; D is possibly TRBD1 (6 bases). The CDR3 has 15 residues. The V gene lost 6 bases and the J gene lost 2 bases, with 11 bases spanning the gap. Germline V gene data show CDR1 as SNHLY and CDR2 as FYNNEI. The CDR3 coding sequence is TGTGCCAGCAGAAAACAGGGTGCCTATAATTCACCCCTCCACTTT. Translating it yields CASRKQGAYNSPLHF. Full variable domain (outside the CDR3, taken from reference TRBV2 and TRBJ1-6): EPEVTQTPSHQVTQMGQEVILRCVPISNHLYFYWYRQILGQKVEFLVSFYNNEISEKSEIFDDQFSVERPDGSNFTLKIRSTKLEDSAMYFCASRKQGAYNSPLHFGNGTRLTVT.

This clonotype was counted many times. The genes are TRBV6-1 and TRBJ2-7, with TRBD1 identical over 7 bases. The germline V gene encodes CDR1 MNHNS and CDR2 SASEGT. J lost 0 bases, V lost 6 bases, and 8 bases had no gene match. CDR3 length equals 15 residues. Written as DNA, the CDR3 is TGTGCCAGCAGCACTACCGGGACAGACTCCTACGAGCAGTACTTC. This gives the protein CASSTTGTDSYEQYF.

As DNA, the CDR3 is TGTGCCACCAGTTCCGCCAAACTAGCGGGAGTATTGGTAGGACTATCCGATGAGCAGTTCTTC. It specifies CATSSAKLAGVLVGLSDEQFF. This chain connects TRBV24-1 to TRBJ2-1; 11 bases align to TRBD2. The CDR3 extends over 21 amino acids. J was trimmed by 8 bases and V by 6 bases; bases with no gene match: 26. Looked up from germline, CDR1 is KGHDR and CDR2 is SFDVKD.

This sequence joins TRBV6-2 or TRBV6-3 and TRBJ1-2; D unclear. This CDR3 region has 13 residues. V was trimmed by 0 bases and J by 8 bases, leaving 10 bases between them. Germline-derived CDR1 and CDR2 are MNHEY and SVGEGT. As DNA, the CDR3 is TGTGCCAGCAGTTACTCGGATGCGGGAGGCTACACCTTC. The encoded protein is CASSYSDAGGYTF.

This clonotype was recorded at least ten times. The chain employs TRBV12-3 or TRBV12-4 and TRBJ2-3; possible D gene TRBD1, 5 bases. V lost 1 base and J lost 2, with 10 bases in between. CDR3 length: 15 amino acids. The CDR3 sequence: CASSLGPGPTDTQYF. CDR3 bases: TGTGCCAGCAGTTTAGGACCAGGGCCCACAGATACGCAGTATTTT.

Many counts were recorded for this clonotype. The V call is TRBV27, the J call TRBJ2-1; no clear D gene. Germline V gene sequence: CDR1 MNHEY, CDR2 SMNVEV (reference sequence). This CDR3 has 16 amino acids. The V end lost 5 bases, the J end lost 0 bases, and 14 bases lay between the germline ends. Written as DNA, the CDR3 is TGTGCCAGCAGTATTAGTAGGCCGGACTCCTACAATGAGCAGTTCTTC. Residues: CASSISRPDSYNEQFF.

This clonotype was counted ten times or more. The rearrangement links TRBV24-1 to TRBJ2-2; D may match TRBD1 or TRBD2 (5 bases each). The germline V gene has CDR1 KGHDR and CDR2 SFDVKD. The CDR3 runs 16 residues. V lost 3 bases to trimming and J lost 0 bases, with 10 bases between them. The CDR3 DNA sequence: TGTGCCACCAGTGATCCGGGACCAGCGAACACCGGGGAGCTGTTTTTT. It translates to CATSDPGPANTGELFF.

This clonotype was counted only a few times. The V call is TRBV13, the J call TRBJ2-5; D unclear. Germline CDR1 reads PRHDT; CDR2 reads FYEKMQ (reference sequence). This CDR3 is 17 amino acids long. V lost 4 bases to trimming and J lost 2 bases, with 20 bases between them. The CDR3 loop reads CASSSNNGPMPQETQYF. The CDR3 nucleotides are TGTGCCAGCAGCTCAAACAACGGGCCGATGCCTCAAGAGACCCAGTACTTC.

The rearrangement uses TRBV10-3 and TRBJ2-4, with a possible D match to TRBD2 (5 bases). Germline lookup yields CDR1 ENHRY and CDR2 SYGVKD. This CDR3 has 17 amino acids. Between the trimmed V and J ends, which lost 0 bases and 4 bases, there was a span of 16 bases. The CDR3 DNA is TGTGCCATCAGTGAGTCGACGGGAATTGCAGCTAAAAACATTCAGTACTTC. It encodes CAISESTGIAAKNIQYF.

In regard to this clonotype: A read error is possible here, since a much larger clone lies one base away. The chain carries TRBV9 and TRBJ1-2; TRBD1 agrees at 8 bases. Germline V gene data show CDR1 as SGDLS and CDR2 as YYNGEE. The length of the CDR3 is 16 residues. The CDR3 nucleotides are TGTGCCTGCAGCGTAGGGGCAGGGGGCGCTAACTATGGCTACACCTTC. This sequence encodes CACSVGAGGANYGYTF.

This clonotype was picked up a small number of times. A much larger clone is a single base away; this may be a read error. The chain uses TRBV2 and TRBJ2-7, with D tentatively TRBD1 (5 bases). This CDR3 comprises 14 residues. Germline V gives CDR1 SNHLY, CDR2 FYNNEI. CDR3 DNA: TGTGCCAGCAGCACGTTTACAGGCAACTACGGGCAGTACTTC. This sequence encodes CASSTFTGNYGQYF.

This clonotype was counted a few times. The chain is built from TRBV5-6 and TRBJ2-1; TRBD1 is a possible D gene (6 bases). V was shortened by 4 bases and J by 3 bases, with 20 bases between the two germline ends. This CDR3 spans 17 amino acids. Germline CDR1 reads SGHDT; CDR2 reads YYEEEE. The CDR3 DNA sequence: TGTGCCAGCAGCCGAATAAGAAGGGGGAGATACTACAATGAGCAGTTCTTC. Translation: CASSRIRRGRYYNEQFF. Based on the CDR3 plus reference TRBV5-6 and TRBJ2-1, the full variable domain is DAGVTQSPTHLIKTRGQQVTLRCSPKSGHDTVSWYQQALGQGPQFIFQYYEEEERQRGNFPDRFSGHQFPNYSSELNVNALLLGDSALYLCASSRIRRGRYYNEQFFGPGTRLTVL.

This clonotype turned up a few times. The J gene is TRBJ1-3, the V gene TRBV10-3, with 8 bases matching TRBD1. The CDR3 extends over 16 amino acids. V lost 4 bases, J lost 0 bases, and 5 bases stayed unmatched. Germline V gene lookup returns CDR1 ENHRY and CDR2 SYGVKD. In DNA, the CDR3 is TGTGCCATCAGTGGGACAGGGATGAGCTCTGGAAACACCATATATTTT. Protein sequence: CAISGTGMSSGNTIYF.

This clonotype was found a few times. CDR3 sequence: CASSPSGGEGQPQHF. The CDR3, as DNA: TGTGCCAGCAGCCCGTCGGGGGGGGAAGGCCAGCCCCAGCATTTT. The J gene is TRBJ1-5, the V gene TRBV7-2; D is possibly TRBD1 (5 bases). The CDR3 loop spans 15 amino acids. Germline-derived CDR1 and CDR2 are SGHTA and FQGNSA. V dropped 5 bases and J dropped 7 bases, with 18 bases sitting between them.

There are many counts of this clonotype. This chain joins TRBV6-2 or TRBV6-3 and TRBJ2-7, with 7 bases that match TRBD2. After removal of 4 bases from V and 6 bases from J, the junction contained 6 bases not matched to a gene. CDR3 length equals 13 residues. Germline lookup yields CDR1 MNHEY and CDR2 SVGEGT. The CDR3 nucleotides are TGTGCCAGCAGTTTAGGCGGGAGCGGCGAGCAGTACTTC. This codes for CASSLGGSGEQYF.